This record covers a single T cell receptor (beta chain). Its cognate antigen is unknown. This sample was included in a study of Ad26.COV2.S vaccination and SARS-CoV-2 variants. Turning to the study itself: Intramuscular Ad26.COV2.S doses were given once or twice, 56 days apart. Study-wide results and limits: It was reported that spike-specific CD8+ and CD4+ T cell responses were substantially broad after vaccination.

Clones were sequenced by immunoSEQ multiplex PCR, and TCRdb holds only the in-frame ones, with some missing. Of 400,000 to 500,000 clones in the sample, 80% to 90% are singletons; the top ten hold around 2.5%. The CDR3 is 14 amino acids. The germline V gene encodes CDR1 KGHSH and CDR2 LQKENI. Losses at the gene ends were 3 bases for V and 4 bases for J; bases not matched to a gene: 1. Treatment meaning: around 19 received Ad26.COV2.S at low or high dose, single or two shots; roughly 5 received placebo; per-sample allocation not given. Day 63 after the first vaccine or placebo injection was the time point for sampling. Boston hosted the donor, who was an adult aged 18-55 years.

This clonotype originated in a person between 18 and 59 years old who received the Ad26.COV2.S COVID-19 vaccine or a placebo. This material consisted of peripheral blood, taken in a trial of Ad26.COV2.S vaccine versus placebo. The rearrangement links TRBV18 to TRBJ2-5; 11 bases fit TRBD2. The CDR3 reads CASSPTSGRETQYF. CDR3 nucleotide sequence: TGTGCCAGCTCACCTACTAGCGGGAGAGAGACCCAGTACTTC.